Sequencing of this T cell receptor beta chain was carried out in a study of blood T cell repertoires in COVID-19. Study-level background: Italy, Spain and the United States were the sources of the convalescent and acute COVID-19 samples. Sources were T cells, B-cell-depleted T cells, or PBMCs; the material itself was cDNA or gDNA.

Method: immunoSEQ multiplex PCR; TCRdb's copy keeps in-frame clones and lacks some. The data hold 470,000 or so clones, with around 89% observed a single time. CDR3 length: 16 amino acids. Germline-derived CDR1 and CDR2 are SNHLY and FYNNEI. Germline trimming cut 6 bases from V and 6 bases from J; bases unmatched to any gene: 15. The chain carries TRBV2 and TRBJ2-7; 9 bases fit TRBD1. The source material was peripheral blood. This receptor was taken from a woman in her 30s with acute or convalescent COVID-19. The CDR3 spells CASSDPLRDRDIEQYF. Here the CDR3 DNA reads TGTGCCAGCAGCGACCCGCTGAGGGACAGGGACATCGAGCAGTACTTC.